This T cell receptor beta chain is from a study of neurological immune-mediated disorders. Study results and caveats: The multiple sclerosis repertoire cluster showed no association with any clinical or MRI feature. The authors stated that larger cohorts are needed. The level of TCR clonal expansion was highest in patients with HTLV-1-associated myelopathy and lowest in multiple sclerosis, where it fell below the level seen in healthy controls.

The method for making cDNA was 5'RACE, and it used 10-nucleotide random UMIs. One entry per CDR3 protein, called by TCRdb with MiXCR from the 5' RACE reads. The sample carries 65,000 to 90,000 distinct CDR3 sequences, 3.2% recorded once. Trimming removed 3 bases at V and 4 bases at J, with 10 bases between. This CDR3 spans 14 amino acids. Unsorted libraries were generated from 2 million PBMCs. These cells had been stored in RNAlater at -80 C. This clonotype was recorded at least ten times. Its antigen remains unknown. The rearrangement links TRBV12-3 or TRBV12-4 to TRBJ1-5; D is unresolved. The sequenced sample was PBMCs. This sequence originates from a woman in her 50s with multiple sclerosis. As DNA, the CDR3 is TGTGCCAGCAGTTTCTGGCAGAGTAATCAGCCCCAGCATTTT. Translated: CASSFWQSNQPQHF.